This entry lists 8 T cell receptor beta chains sequenced from one sample in a study of cytomegalovirus exposure and HLA in healthy donors. Profiling relied on immunoSEQ multiplex PCR, and the TCRdb table lists in-frame clones only, not all of them. The sample contains 150,000 to 200,000 clones, 86% of which appear only once. The sequenced sample was PBMCs. Receptor source: a woman under 30 in good health and CMV-seronegative.

The DNA of the CDR3 is TGTGCAAGTCGCTTAATTCCCGAGCGCCTCGGCACAGATACGCAGTATTTT. This gives the protein CASRLIPERLGTDTQYF. The chain joins TRBV12-2 to TRBJ2-3; TRBD2 is the table's D call and was not checked against the DNA. TRBV12-2 is a known pseudogene. The CDR3 is 17 amino acids.

V usage is TRBV4-2 and J usage is TRBJ2-2, with 9 bases aligning to TRBD1. This CDR3 has 20 amino acids. With 1 base clipped from V and 5 bases from J, the junction kept 17 bases outside the gene matches. CDR1 and CDR2 from the germline V gene are LGHNA and YNFKEQ. CDR3 loop: CASSQVIGRGEQGATGELFF. CDR3 DNA: TGTGCCAGCAGCCAAGTGATCGGTAGGGGGGAACAGGGGGCAACCGGGGAGCTGTTTTTT.

The genes are TRBV2 and TRBJ1-5; D is ambiguous. The CDR3 spans 15 residues. The germline V gene encodes CDR1 SNHLY and CDR2 FYNNEI. Trimming pared 10 bases from V and 0 bases from J, leaving 16 bases between. The CDR3 DNA reads as TGTGCCACCTCGTTGCGCCGAGATAGCAATCAGCCCCAGCATTTT. Translating gives CATSLRRDSNQPQHF. The variable domain in full, with the rest retrieved from reference TRBV2 and TRBJ1-5, is EPEVTQTPSHQVTQMGQEVILRCVPISNHLYFYWYRQILGQKVEFLVSFYNNEISEKSEIFDDQFSVERPDGSNFTLKIRSTKLEDSAMYFCATSLRRDSNQPQHFGDGTRLSIL.

The genes are TRBV19 and TRBJ2-1; 15 bases are shared with TRBD2. Germline-derived CDR1 and CDR2 are LNHDA and SQIVND (reference sequence). Unmatched junction bases numbered 12, after V lost 3 bases and J lost 6 bases. CDR3 size: 19 residues. CDR3 protein: CASSISGLAGGYTPNEQFF. CDR3 DNA sequence: TGTGCCAGTAGTATCTCCGGACTAGCGGGAGGGTATACCCCCAATGAGCAGTTCTTC.

The V call is TRBV15, the J call TRBJ1-3, with 8 positions matching TRBD1. Germline V gives CDR1 LNHNV, CDR2 YYDKDF (reference sequence). This CDR3 region has 15 residues. J gave up 2 bases and V 4 bases, and 4 bases lay outside the gene matches. The CDR3 DNA reads TGTGCCACCAGCATTCGGACAGGGACTGGAAACACCATATATTTT. This gives the protein CATSIRTGTGNTIYF.

The gene calls are TRBV27 and TRBJ1-2, with 7 bases lining up with TRBD1. This CDR3 region has 15 residues. Germline CDR1 and CDR2: MNHEY and SMNVEV (reference sequence). V shed 3 bases and J 4 bases; nucleotides not matched to a gene: 8. In DNA, the CDR3 is TGTGCCAGCAGTTTTGCGGAGGGGGCTGGCTATGGCTACACCTTC. Its translation is CASSFAEGAGYGYTF.

The V gene is TRBV5-4, the J gene TRBJ1-1, with 7 bases matching TRBD1. CDR3 length: 13 amino acids. Losses at the gene ends were 6 bases for V and 4 bases for J; bases not matched to a gene: 6. Germline CDR1 is SGHNT and CDR2 is YYREEE (reference sequence). This CDR3 is CASKRAGGTEAFF. Here the CDR3 DNA reads TGTGCCAGCAAGCGGGCAGGGGGCACTGAAGCTTTCTTT.

CDR3 sequence: CASSVHAPGLGETQYF. In DNA, the CDR3 is TGTGCCAGCAGCGTTCACGCTCCGGGACTAGGAGAGACCCAGTACTTC. The chain couples TRBV9 to TRBJ2-5; 8 bases map to TRBD2. There are 16 residues in the CDR3. Looked up from germline, CDR1 is SGDLS and CDR2 is YYNGEE. J lost 4 bases, V lost 2 bases, and 10 bases had no gene match.